A single TCR beta chain is shown here with its context. These data are taken from a study of blood T cell repertoires in COVID-19. Study-level background: In each case, the material was cDNA or gDNA derived from T cells, B-cell-depleted T cells, or PBMCs.

Here immunoSEQ multiplex PCR was the method, and the copy in TCRdb shows in-frame clones only, minus some. The data contain about 430,000 clones, approximately 88% of them singletons. Participants spanned ages roughly 18 to 90 years and resided in 20 to 30 US areas. Assignments of participants to cohorts depended upon their own reported clinical history. The CDR3 has 17 residues. V was clipped by 9 bases and J by 4 bases; unmatched bases: 13. Germline V CDR1 and CDR2: KGHDR, SFDVKD. The sequenced sample was PBMCs or T cells enriched from blood (not recorded which). The gene calls are TRBV24-1 and TRBJ2-1, with 11 bases matching TRBD2. This receptor was identified in a woman in her 30s with acute COVID-19. The CDR3 DNA sequence: TGTGCCACCGAAACTTCGCGACTAGCGGGATTATACAATGAGCAGTTCTTC. It is translated as CATETSRLAGLYNEQFF.